The T cell receptor beta chain under discussion was sequenced for a study of blood T cell dynamics during melanoma immunotherapy. In the study overall: Metastatic melanoma patients received first-line pembrolizumab or nivolumab plus ipilimumab. The study, taken as a whole, reports: Whether repertoire-driving clones were melanoma-specific could not be determined.

V dropped 0 bases and J dropped 8; count of bases not matched to a gene: 6. The germline V gene has CDR1 LGHNA and CDR2 YNFKEQ. This CDR3 comprises 15 residues. Concerning this clone itself: As yet, its antigen is unknown.

Every bulk PBMC sample received the same 350 ng of DNA. TCRdb's copy holds only in-frame clones and misses some; the assay was immunoSEQ multiplex PCR. Of around 10,000 clones in the sample, about 87% were seen once. The time point was: week 3, after first cycle of checkpoint inhibitor. No patient had earlier systemic cancer treatment, concurrent immunosuppressants, or another active cancer. The receptor's source is a human donor with melanoma. The sequencing here drew on blood, taken from a patient treated with checkpoint blockade. V gene TRBV4-2 combines with J gene TRBJ1-2; 10 nucleotides align to TRBD1. The CDR3 DNA follows: TGTGCCAGCAGCCAAGAGGATGGACAGGGGGACGGCTACACCTTC. Protein: CASSQEDGQGDGYTF.